This T cell receptor (beta chain) was identified in a study of cytomegalovirus exposure and HLA in healthy donors (dated by TCRdb to about 2017). A note on the overall study: According to a later analysis, the approximately 120 validation repertoires were produced on the same platform as the 666 repertoires of the first cohort. To predict cytomegalovirus infection status, the study brought together high-throughput TCR immunosequencing, statistical association of individual TCRs with disease status, and machine learning. The study was designed to test whether signatures of past pathogen exposure could be identified by cataloging public T cell receptors. In addition to the first cohort of 650 to 750 subjects, a separate validation cohort of about 120 different subjects was used.

Overall results and qualifications from the work: According to the authors, the approach could potentially be generalized to other disease states and immunological phenotypes. A later analysis had no HLA typing for the validation cohort, so co-occurrence there was scored across all 110 or so repertoires. A few of the identified cytomegalovirus-associated TCR beta chains were confirmed in vitro to be specific for cytomegalovirus antigens. Most TCR sequences were seen in very few donors, while some public TCRs were found in many individuals. Cytomegalovirus status was reported to be diagnosed by the classifier with high specificity and sensitivity in both the original and validation cohorts. A later analysis found that TCRs clustered in the first cohort also tended to co-occur in the roughly 110 validation repertoires, with approximately 95% of cluster scores above 0. The study listed 150 to 200 TCR beta chains as associated with cytomegalovirus.

Library preparation used the immunoSEQ multiplex PCR assay. The original pipeline was this. A statistical classification framework was developed to diagnose cytomegalovirus status using the catalog of TCR beta chain sequences. The table was pulled from immuneACCESS by TCRdb, which kept in-frame rearrangements only. Such tables lose some clones; where checked, under half of the loss comes from unresolved V genes, and the rest has no known cause. That table supplies the V and J calls and clone size; D and trimming were determined from the DNA. Here the sample has 70,000 to 80,000 clones; about 93% occur a single time. Roughly 2% of the sample belongs to the ten largest clones. Notes on this clone: The antigen it recognizes is unknown. No clone much larger than this one lies a single base away; base qualities are absent.

Donors formed part of the validation cohort, which comprised over a hundred subjects and was distinct from the first cohort of 666 subjects. According to the germline V gene (reference sequence), CDR1 reads SGHNT and CDR2 reads YYREEE. V and J lose 4 bases and 2 bases, and a span of 14 bases separates them. From the cysteine through the phenylalanine, the CDR3 covers 15 amino acids. The kept DNA is CDR3 alone, 45 bases in frame from the first base. Sequencing input: PBMCs. In this chain, TRBV5-4 is recombined with TRBJ2-3; TRBD2 could be the D gene, as 5 bases match. The clonotype was recovered from a woman under 30 in good health and CMV-seronegative. Here the CDR3 is given as CASSPTREITDTQYF. The nucleotides read TGTGCCAGCAGCCCGACGAGGGAGATCACAGATACGCAGTATTTT.